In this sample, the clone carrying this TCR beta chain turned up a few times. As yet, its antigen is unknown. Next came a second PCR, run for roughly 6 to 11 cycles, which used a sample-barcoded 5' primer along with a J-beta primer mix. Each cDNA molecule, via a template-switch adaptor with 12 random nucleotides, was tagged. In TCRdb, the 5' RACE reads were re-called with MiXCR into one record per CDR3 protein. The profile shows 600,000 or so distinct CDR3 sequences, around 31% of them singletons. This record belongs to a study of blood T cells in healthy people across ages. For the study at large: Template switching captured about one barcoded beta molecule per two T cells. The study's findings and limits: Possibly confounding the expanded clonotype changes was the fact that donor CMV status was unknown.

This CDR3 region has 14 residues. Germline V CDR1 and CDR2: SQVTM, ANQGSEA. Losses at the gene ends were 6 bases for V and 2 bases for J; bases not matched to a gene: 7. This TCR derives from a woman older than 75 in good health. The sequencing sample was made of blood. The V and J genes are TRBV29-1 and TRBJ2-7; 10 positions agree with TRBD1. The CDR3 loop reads CSVESGTGAYEQYF. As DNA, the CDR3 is TGCAGCGTAGAAAGCGGGACAGGGGCCTACGAGCAGTACTTC.